This T cell receptor (beta chain) was identified during a study of blood T cell repertoires in COVID-19. About the study: PBMCs, B-cell-depleted T cells, or T cells were the source of the cDNA or gDNA that made up the material.

The CDR3 runs 15 residues. Germline loops: CDR1 SGHRS, CDR2 YFSETQ. V dropped 1 base and J dropped 0 bases, with 10 bases sitting between them. This table comes from immunoSEQ multiplex PCR, and its TCRdb copy is limited to in-frame clones, with some not included. Counted here are over 100,000 clones, approximately 80% occurring once; the ten biggest clones make up 3.5% to 5.5%. The sequenced sample consisted of peripheral blood. The J gene is TRBJ1-1, the V gene TRBV5-1; D is possibly TRBD1 (6 bases). The sequence came from a woman aged 70-85 years with acute or convalescent COVID-19. In DNA form, the CDR3 reads TGCGCCAGCAGCTTGAATCCAGGGGTGAACACTGAAGCTTTCTTT. It translates to CASSLNPGVNTEAFF.